One T cell receptor (beta chain) is described in this entry. Its antigen is not identified. TCR beta cDNA libraries included unique molecular identifiers. One entry per CDR3 protein, called by TCRdb with MiXCR from the PCR reads. Here the sample spans roughly 600,000 distinct CDR3 sequences, about 40% being singletons. V was pared by 4 bases and J by 7 bases, with 10 bases between. CDR1 MNHEY and CDR2 SVGAGI come from the germline V gene. The CDR3 loop spans 12 amino acids. These data originate in a study of post-analysis software for immune sequencing data. Study-wide results and caveats: About five TRBV segments occurring more often in patients than controls included TRBV5-6, TRBV5-1 and TRBV20-1.

Sequenced material: blood. The receptor comes from a girl under 18 with multiple sclerosis. J is TRBJ1-2 and V is TRBV6-5; D remains unclear. CDR3 nucleotide sequence: TGTGCCAGCAGTTCTCCCCGCCTTGGCTACACCTTC. It encodes CASSSPRLGYTF.